This T cell receptor beta chain is from a study of shared T cell receptors in the human thymus. Clones were sequenced by immunoSEQ multiplex PCR, and TCRdb holds only the in-frame ones, with some missing. The table has hundreds of thousands of clones, about 87% seen once. The sample was also reused in another study, on human thymus T cells. This second report adds: Thymic material originated from resections removed in the course of corrective heart surgery. Related studies noted strongly shared thymic repertoires across unrelated people.

The sequence was collected from a boy in the first two years of life with a congenital heart defect. Material for sequencing was thymocytes.

CDR3 nucleotides: TGTGCCAGCAGCCATCGGAGCGCTAGCGGGATCACAGATACGCAGTATTTT. Its translation: CASSHRSASGITDTQYF. The rearrangement links TRBV11-2 to TRBJ2-3, with 9 bases that match TRBD2. CDR3 length: 17 amino acids. The germline CDR1 and CDR2 sequences are SGHAT and FQNNGV. V was clipped by 5 bases and J by 2 bases; unmatched bases: 11. Full variable domain (missing parts from reference TRBV11-2 and TRBJ2-3): EAGVAQSPRYKIIEKRQSVAFWCNPISGHATLYWYQQILGQGPKLLIQFQNNGVVDDSQLPKDRFSAERLKGVDSTLKIQPAKLEDSAVYLCASSHRSASGITDTQYFGPGTRLTVL.